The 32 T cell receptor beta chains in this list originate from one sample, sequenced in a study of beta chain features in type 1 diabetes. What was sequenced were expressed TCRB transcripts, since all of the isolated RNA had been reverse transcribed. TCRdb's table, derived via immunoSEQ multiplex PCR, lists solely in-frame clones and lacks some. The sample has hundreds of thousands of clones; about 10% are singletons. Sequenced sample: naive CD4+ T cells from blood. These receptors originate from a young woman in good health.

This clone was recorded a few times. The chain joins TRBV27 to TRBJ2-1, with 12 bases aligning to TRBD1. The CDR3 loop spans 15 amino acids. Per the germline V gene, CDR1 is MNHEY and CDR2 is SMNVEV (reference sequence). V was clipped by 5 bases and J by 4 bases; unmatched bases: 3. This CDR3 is CASSGGQGAYNEQFF. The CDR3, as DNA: TGTGCCAGCAGTGGGGGACAGGGGGCTTACAATGAGCAGTTCTTC.

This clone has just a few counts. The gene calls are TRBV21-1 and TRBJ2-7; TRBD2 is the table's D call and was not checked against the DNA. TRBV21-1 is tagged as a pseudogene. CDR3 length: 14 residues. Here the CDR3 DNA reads TGTGCCAGCAGCAAAGTCCCGGCCGGGTACGAGCAGTACTTC. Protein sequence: CASSKVPAGYEQYF.

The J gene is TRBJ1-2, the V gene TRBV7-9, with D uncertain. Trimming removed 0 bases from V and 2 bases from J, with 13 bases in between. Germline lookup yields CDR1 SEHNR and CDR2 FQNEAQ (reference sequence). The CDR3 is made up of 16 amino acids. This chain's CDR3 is CASSLALNTRNYGYTF. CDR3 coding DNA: TGTGCCAGCAGCTTAGCGCTGAACACCCGAAACTATGGCTACACCTTC.

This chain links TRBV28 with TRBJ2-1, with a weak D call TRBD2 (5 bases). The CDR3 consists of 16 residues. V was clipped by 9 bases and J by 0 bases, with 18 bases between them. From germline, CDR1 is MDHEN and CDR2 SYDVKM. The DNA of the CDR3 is TGTGCCAGTGGGCGCCGGCGGGCCAGCTCCTACAATGAGCAGTTCTTC. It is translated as CASGRRRASSYNEQFF.

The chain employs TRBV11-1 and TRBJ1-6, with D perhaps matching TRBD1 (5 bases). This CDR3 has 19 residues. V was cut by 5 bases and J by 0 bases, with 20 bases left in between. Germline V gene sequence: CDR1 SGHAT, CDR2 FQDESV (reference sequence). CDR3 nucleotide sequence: TGTGCCAGCAGCCTCGACAGACCCTCCGGCGGCTCCTATAATTCACCCCTCCACTTT. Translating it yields CASSLDRPSGGSYNSPLHF.

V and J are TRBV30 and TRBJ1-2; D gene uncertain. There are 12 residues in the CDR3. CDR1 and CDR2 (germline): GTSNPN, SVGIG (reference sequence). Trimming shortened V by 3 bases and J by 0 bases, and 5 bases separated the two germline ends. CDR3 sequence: CAWSPTNYGYTF. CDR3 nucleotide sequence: TGTGCCTGGAGCCCTACTAACTATGGCTACACCTTC.

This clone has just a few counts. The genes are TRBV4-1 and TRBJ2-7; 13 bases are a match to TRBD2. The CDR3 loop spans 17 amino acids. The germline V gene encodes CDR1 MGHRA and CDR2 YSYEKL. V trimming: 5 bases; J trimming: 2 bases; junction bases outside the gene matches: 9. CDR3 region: CASSSPGTSGEPYEQYF. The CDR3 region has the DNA TGCGCCAGCAGCTCCCCTGGGACTAGCGGGGAACCCTACGAGCAGTACTTC.

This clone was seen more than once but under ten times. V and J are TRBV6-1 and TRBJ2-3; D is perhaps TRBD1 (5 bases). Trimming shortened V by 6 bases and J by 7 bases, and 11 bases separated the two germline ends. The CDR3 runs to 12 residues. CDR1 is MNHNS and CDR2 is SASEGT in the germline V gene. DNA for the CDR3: TGTGCCAGCAGCCCCGGACAACATACGCAGTATTTT. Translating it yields CASSPGQHTQYF.

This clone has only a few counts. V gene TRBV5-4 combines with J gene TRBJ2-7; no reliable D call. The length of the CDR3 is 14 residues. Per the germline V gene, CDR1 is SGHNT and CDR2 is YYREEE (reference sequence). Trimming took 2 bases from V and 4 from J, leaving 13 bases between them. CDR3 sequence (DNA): TGTGCCAGCAGCTTTGAGCAGGCGAAATACGAGCAGTACTTC. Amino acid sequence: CASSFEQAKYEQYF.

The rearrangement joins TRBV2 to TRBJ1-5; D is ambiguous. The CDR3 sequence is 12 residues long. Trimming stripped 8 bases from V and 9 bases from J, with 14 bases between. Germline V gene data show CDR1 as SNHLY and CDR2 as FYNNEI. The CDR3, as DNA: TGTGCCAGCGGACGGGGAACATCGCCCCAGCATTTT. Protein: CASGRGTSPQHF.

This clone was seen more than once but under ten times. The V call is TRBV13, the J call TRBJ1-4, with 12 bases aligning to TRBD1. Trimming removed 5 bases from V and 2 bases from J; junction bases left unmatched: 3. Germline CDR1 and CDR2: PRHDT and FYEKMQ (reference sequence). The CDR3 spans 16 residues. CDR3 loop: CASSRGQGATNEKLFF. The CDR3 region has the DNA TGTGCCAGCAGCCGGGGACAGGGGGCCACTAATGAAAAACTGTTTTTT.

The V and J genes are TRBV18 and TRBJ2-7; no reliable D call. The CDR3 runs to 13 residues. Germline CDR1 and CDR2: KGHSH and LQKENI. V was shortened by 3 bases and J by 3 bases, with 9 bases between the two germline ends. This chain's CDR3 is CASSPTTDYEQYF. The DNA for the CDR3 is TGTGCCAGCTCACCTACTACTGACTACGAGCAGTACTTC.

Here the CDR3 reads CASSQADTLSYEQYF. CDR3 nucleotide sequence: TGTGCCAGCAGCCAAGCGGACACCCTCTCCTACGAGCAGTACTTC. The gene calls are TRBV4-2 and TRBJ2-7; a weak D match, TRBD1 (5 bases). The V gene's germline CDR1 is LGHNA and CDR2 YNFKEQ. V dropped 1 base and J dropped 0 bases, with 10 bases sitting between them. The CDR3 sequence is 15 residues long.

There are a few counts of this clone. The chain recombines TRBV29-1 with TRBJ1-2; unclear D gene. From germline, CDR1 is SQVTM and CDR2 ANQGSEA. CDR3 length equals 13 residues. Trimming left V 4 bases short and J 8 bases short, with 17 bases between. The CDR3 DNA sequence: TGCAGCGTTGTAAGCGAGCCGGGTTACGGCTACACCTTC. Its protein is CSVVSEPGYGYTF.

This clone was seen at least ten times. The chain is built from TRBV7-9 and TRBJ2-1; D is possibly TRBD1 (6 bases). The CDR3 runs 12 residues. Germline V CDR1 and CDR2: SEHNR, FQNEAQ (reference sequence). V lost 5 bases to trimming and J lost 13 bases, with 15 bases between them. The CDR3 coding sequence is TGTGCCAGCAGCCGAGATCAGGGGACCCAGTTCTTC. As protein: CASSRDQGTQFF.

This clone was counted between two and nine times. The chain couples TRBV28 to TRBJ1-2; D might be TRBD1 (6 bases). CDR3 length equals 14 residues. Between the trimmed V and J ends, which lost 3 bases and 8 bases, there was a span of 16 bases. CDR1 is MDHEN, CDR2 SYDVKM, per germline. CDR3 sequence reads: CASSFLDRSEGYTF. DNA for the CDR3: TGTGCCAGCAGTTTCCTAGACAGGTCAGAAGGCTACACCTTC.

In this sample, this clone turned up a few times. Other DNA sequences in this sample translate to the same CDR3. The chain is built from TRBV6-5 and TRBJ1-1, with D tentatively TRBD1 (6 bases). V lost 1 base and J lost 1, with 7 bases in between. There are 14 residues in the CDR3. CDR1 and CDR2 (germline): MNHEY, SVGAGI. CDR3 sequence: CASSYLGGNTEAFF. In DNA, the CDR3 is TGTGCCAGCAGTTACTTAGGGGGGAACACTGAAGCTTTCTTT.

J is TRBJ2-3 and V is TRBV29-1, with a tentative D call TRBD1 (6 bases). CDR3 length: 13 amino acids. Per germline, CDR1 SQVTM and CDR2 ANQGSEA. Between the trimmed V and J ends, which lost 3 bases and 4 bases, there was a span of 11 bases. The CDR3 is CSVEQWGPDTQYF. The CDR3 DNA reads TGCAGCGTTGAGCAGTGGGGGCCAGATACGCAGTATTTT.

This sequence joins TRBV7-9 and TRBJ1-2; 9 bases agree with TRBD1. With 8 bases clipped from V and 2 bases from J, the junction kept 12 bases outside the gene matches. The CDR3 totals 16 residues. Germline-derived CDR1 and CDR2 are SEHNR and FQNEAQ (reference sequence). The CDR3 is CASASSGQGINYGYTF. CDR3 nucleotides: TGTGCCAGCGCGTCGTCGGGACAGGGAATAAACTATGGCTACACCTTC.

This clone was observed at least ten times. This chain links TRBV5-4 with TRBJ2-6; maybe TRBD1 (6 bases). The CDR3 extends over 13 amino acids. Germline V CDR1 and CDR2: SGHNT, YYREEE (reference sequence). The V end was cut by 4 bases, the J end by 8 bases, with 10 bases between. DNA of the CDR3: TGTGCCAGCAGCCTACAGGGCCCCAACGTCCTGACTTTC. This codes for CASSLQGPNVLTF.

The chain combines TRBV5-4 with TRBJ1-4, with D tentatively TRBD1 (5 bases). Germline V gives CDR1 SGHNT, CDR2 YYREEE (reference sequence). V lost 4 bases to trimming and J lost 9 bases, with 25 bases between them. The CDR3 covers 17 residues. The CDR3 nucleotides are TGTGCCAGCAGCAGCAACGATAGGGGCCCAGAGACTCAAAAACTGTTTTTT. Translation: CASSSNDRGPETQKLFF.

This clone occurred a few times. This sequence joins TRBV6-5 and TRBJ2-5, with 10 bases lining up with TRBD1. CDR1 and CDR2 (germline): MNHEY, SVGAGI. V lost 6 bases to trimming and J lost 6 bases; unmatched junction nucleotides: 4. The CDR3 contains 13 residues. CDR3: CASSRTGGQTQYF. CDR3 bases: TGTGCCAGCAGCAGGACAGGGGGACAGACCCAGTACTTC.

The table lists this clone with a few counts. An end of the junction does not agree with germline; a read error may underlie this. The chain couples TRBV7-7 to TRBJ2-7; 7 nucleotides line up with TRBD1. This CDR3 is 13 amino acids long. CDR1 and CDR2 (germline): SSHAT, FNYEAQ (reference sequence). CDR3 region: CASSLDRAYEQYF. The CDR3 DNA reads TGTGCTAGCAGCTTAGACAGGGCCTACGAGCAGTACTTC.

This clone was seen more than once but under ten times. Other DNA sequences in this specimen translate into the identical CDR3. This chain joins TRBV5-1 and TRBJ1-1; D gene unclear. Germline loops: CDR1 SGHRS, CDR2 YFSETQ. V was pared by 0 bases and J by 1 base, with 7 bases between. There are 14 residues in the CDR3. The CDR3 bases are TGCGCCAGCAGCTTGGGTCAGGCGAACACTGAAGCTTTCTTT. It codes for CASSLGQANTEAFF.

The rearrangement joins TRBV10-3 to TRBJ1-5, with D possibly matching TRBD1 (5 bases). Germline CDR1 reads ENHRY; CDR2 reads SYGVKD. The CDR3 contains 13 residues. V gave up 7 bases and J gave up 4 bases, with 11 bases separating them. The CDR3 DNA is TGTGCCATCACGGCTGGGGCAAATCAGCCCCAGCATTTT. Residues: CAITAGANQPQHF.

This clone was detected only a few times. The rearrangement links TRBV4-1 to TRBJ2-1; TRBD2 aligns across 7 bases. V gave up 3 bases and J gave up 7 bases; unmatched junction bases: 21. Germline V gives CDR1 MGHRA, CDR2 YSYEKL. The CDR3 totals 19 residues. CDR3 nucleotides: TGCGCCAGCAGCCATCTTCTAAGCGGGAAGTCCCGCATTGCAAATGAGCAGTTCTTC. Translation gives CASSHLLSGKSRIANEQFF.

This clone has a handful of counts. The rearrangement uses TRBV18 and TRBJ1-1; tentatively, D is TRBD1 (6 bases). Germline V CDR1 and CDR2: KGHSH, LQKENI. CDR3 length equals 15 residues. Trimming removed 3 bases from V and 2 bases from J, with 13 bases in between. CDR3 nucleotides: TGTGCCAGCTCACCTACGACAGGAACCAACACTGAAGCTTTCTTT. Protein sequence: CASSPTTGTNTEAFF.

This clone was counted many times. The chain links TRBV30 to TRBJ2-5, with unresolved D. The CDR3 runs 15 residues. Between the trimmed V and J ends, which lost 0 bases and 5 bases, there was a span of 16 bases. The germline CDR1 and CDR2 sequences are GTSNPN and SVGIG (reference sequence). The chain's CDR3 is CAWSVWRPSMETQYF. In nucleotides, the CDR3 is TGTGCCTGGAGTGTTTGGCGGCCCAGTATGGAGACCCAGTACTTC.

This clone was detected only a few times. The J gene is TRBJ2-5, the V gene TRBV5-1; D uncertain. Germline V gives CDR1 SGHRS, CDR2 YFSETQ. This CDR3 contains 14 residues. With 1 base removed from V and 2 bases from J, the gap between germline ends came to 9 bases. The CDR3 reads CASSLMGFQETQYF. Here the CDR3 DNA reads TGCGCCAGCAGCTTGATGGGCTTTCAAGAGACCCAGTACTTC.

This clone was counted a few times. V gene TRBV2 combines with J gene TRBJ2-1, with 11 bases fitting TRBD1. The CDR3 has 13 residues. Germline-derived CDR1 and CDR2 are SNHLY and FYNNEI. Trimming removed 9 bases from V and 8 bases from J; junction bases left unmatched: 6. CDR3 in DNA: TGTGCCAGTAAGGGGACAGGGGGGTATGAGCAGTTCTTC. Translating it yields CASKGTGGYEQFF.

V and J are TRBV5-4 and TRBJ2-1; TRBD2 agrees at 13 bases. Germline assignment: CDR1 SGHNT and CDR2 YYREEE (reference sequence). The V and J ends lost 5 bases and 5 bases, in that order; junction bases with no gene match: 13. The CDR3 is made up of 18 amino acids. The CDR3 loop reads CASRSGLAGVGGHNEQFF. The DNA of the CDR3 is TGTGCCAGCAGATCCGGACTAGCGGGAGTAGGGGGCCACAATGAGCAGTTCTTC.

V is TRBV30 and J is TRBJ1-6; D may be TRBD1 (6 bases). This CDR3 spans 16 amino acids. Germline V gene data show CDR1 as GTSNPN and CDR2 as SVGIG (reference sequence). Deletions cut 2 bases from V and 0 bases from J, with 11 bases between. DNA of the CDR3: TGTGCCTGGAGTTCCGCAGGGGCCTCCTATAATTCACCCCTCCACTTT. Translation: CAWSSAGASYNSPLHF.